The 19 T cell receptor beta chains reported below all come from one sample, sequenced in a study of T cells after yellow fever vaccination. MiXCR, applied by TCRdb to the 5' RACE reads, yields one record per CDR3 protein. The data contain 250,000 to 400,000 distinct CDR3 sequences, roughly 4.3% of them singletons. The material was PBMCs, obtained 5 days after the yellow fever booster vaccination. These receptors originate from a man aged 18 to 30 who received the YFV17D yellow fever vaccine.

The chain is built from TRBV5-4 and TRBJ1-2; 10 nucleotides agree with TRBD1. Trimming removed 5 bases from V and 4 bases from J; junction bases left unmatched: 2. CDR3 length: 13 amino acids. The germline V gene has CDR1 SGHNT and CDR2 YYREEE (reference sequence). CDR3 in amino acids: CASRTGGAYGYTF. The CDR3 region has the DNA TGTGCCAGCAGGACAGGGGGCGCCTATGGCTACACCTTC.

The chain has TRBV20-1 and TRBJ2-3; D is possibly TRBD1 (5 bases). Germline assignment: CDR1 DFQATT and CDR2 SNEGSKA (reference sequence). The V gene lost 2 bases and the J gene lost 4 bases, with 10 bases spanning the gap. This CDR3 region has 13 residues. The CDR3 DNA is TGCAGTGCTAGACGCCAGGGTCCAGATACGCAGTATTTT. Protein product: CSARRQGPDTQYF.

Remarks on this clonotype: One base away lies a much larger clone, so this may be a sequencing read error. The chain joins TRBV28 to TRBJ2-3; tentative D call: TRBD1 (6 bases). V lost 7 bases to trimming and J lost 1 base, with 9 bases between them. Germline loops: CDR1 MDHEN, CDR2 SYDVKM. This CDR3 comprises 13 residues. This CDR3 reads CASTPGGTDTQYF. Written as DNA, the CDR3 is TGTGCCAGCACCCCAGGGGGCACAGATACGCAGTATTTT. Combining the CDR3 with reference TRBV28 and TRBJ2-3 gives the whole variable domain DVKVTQSSRYLVKRTGEKVFLECVQDMDHENMFWYRQDPGLGLRLIYFSYDVKMKEKGDIPEGYSVSREKKERFSLILESASTNQTSMYLCASTPGGTDTQYFGPGTRLTVL.

This clonotype was observed a handful of times. The genes are TRBV12-3 or TRBV12-4 and TRBJ1-3; 8 bases align to TRBD1. Germline trimming cut 4 bases from V and 7 bases from J; bases unmatched to any gene: 3. CDR3 length: 13 amino acids. CDR3 in amino acids: CASSWQGANTIYF. CDR3 in DNA: TGTGCCAGCAGTTGGCAGGGGGCGAACACCATATATTTT.

This clonotype turned up a few times. V usage is TRBV29-1 and J usage is TRBJ1-2; D remains ambiguous. This CDR3 region has 9 residues. The germline gives CDR1 SQVTM, CDR2 ANQGSEA. Trimming took off 5 bases at V and 12 bases at J, with 10 bases between the two ends. The CDR3 sequence is CSVTGPDTF. CDR3 DNA: TGCAGCGTTACCGGTCCTGACACCTTC.

The rearrangement uses TRBV7-9 and TRBJ2-2; D gene uncertain. V lost 2 bases and J lost 10, with 2 bases in between. This CDR3 spans 10 amino acids. CDR1 SEHNR and CDR2 FQNEAQ come from the germline V gene (reference sequence). This CDR3 reads CASSLQELFF. DNA for the CDR3: TGTGCCAGCAGCTTACAGGAGCTGTTTTTT.

This clonotype was counted a few times. The chain joins TRBV18 to TRBJ1-4; D not certain. The CDR3 is 16 amino acids. From germline, CDR1 is KGHSH and CDR2 LQKENI. Trimming took 0 bases from V and 5 from J, leaving 13 bases between them. CDR3 region: CASSPPTGISNEKLFF. DNA for the CDR3: TGTGCCAGCTCACCACCGACCGGGATCTCAAATGAAAAACTGTTTTTT. Full variable domain (rest looked up from reference TRBV18 and TRBJ1-4): NAGVMQNPRHLVRRRGQEARLRCSPMKGHSHVYWYRQLPEEGLKFMVYLQKENIIDESGMPKERFSAEFPKEGPSILRIQQVVRGDSAAYFCASSPPTGISNEKLFFGSGTQLSVL.

This clonotype has more than one count but fewer than ten. The rearrangement joins TRBV29-1 to TRBJ2-7; weak D call: TRBD2 (7 bases). This CDR3 contains 13 residues. The V and J ends lost 6 bases and 6 bases respectively, with 18 bases between them. Looked up from germline, CDR1 is SQVTM and CDR2 is ANQGSEA. The CDR3 region is CSVPVGGAGEQYF. The DNA of the CDR3 is TGCAGCGTACCTGTTGGGGGGGCGGGCGAGCAGTACTTC.

This clonotype was found many times. The chain carries TRBV10-1 and TRBJ2-3, with TRBD2 matching over 9 bases. CDR3 length: 16 amino acids. Per the germline V gene, CDR1 is WNHNN and CDR2 is SYGVQD (reference sequence). The junction had 9 bases not matched to a gene; V was cut back by 4 bases and J by 4 bases. CDR3 nucleotide sequence: TGCGCCAGCAGTGGACGGGGGACTAGCACCGCAGATACGCAGTATTTT. Its protein is CASSGRGTSTADTQYF.

In its sample, this clonotype was seen a few times. The rearrangement joins TRBV20-1 to TRBJ2-7, with 8 nucleotides matching TRBD1. Trimming at V came to 3 bases and at J to 5 bases, leaving 12 bases not matched to a gene. Germline V gene lookup returns CDR1 DFQATT and CDR2 SNEGSKA (reference sequence). The CDR3 spans 15 residues. The CDR3 bases are TGCAGTGCTAGTCCCCGGGACAGGAGTTTCCACGAGCAGTACGTC. Its translation: CSASPRDRSFHEQYV.

This clonotype has a count of ten or more. This rearrangement joins TRBV4-2 to TRBJ1-6; 9 bases fit TRBD1. Germline V gene sequence: CDR1 LGHNA, CDR2 YNFKEQ. The length of the CDR3 is 16 residues. The junction had 5 bases not matched to a gene; V was cut back by 0 bases and J by 8 bases. Here the CDR3 reads CASSQDRDRADSPLHF. CDR3 DNA sequence: TGTGCCAGCAGCCAAGATAGGGACAGGGCGGATTCACCCCTCCACTTT.

This clonotype was observed a few times. This chain joins TRBV6-5 and TRBJ2-4, with 9 bases aligning to TRBD1. Germline V lookup: CDR1 MNHEY, CDR2 SVGAGI. The CDR3 consists of 14 residues. Trimming at V came to 0 bases and at J to 10 bases, leaving 4 bases not matched to a gene. The CDR3 sequence: CASSYSGQGQIQYF. The CDR3 nucleotides read TGTGCCAGCAGTTACTCGGGACAGGGACAAATTCAGTACTTC.

Many counts were recorded for this clonotype. This rearrangement joins TRBV6-2 or TRBV6-3 to TRBJ2-5; 13 bases are shared with TRBD2. Germline V gene lookup returns CDR1 MNHEY and CDR2 SVGEGT. The CDR3 sequence is 14 residues long. Unmatched junction bases numbered 3, after V lost 6 bases and J lost 5 bases. The CDR3 bases are TGTGCCAGCAGACTAGCGGGGGGGAGGGAGACCCAGTACTTC. This translates into CASRLAGGRETQYF.

This sequence joins TRBV6-5 and TRBJ2-1; no firm D call. The CDR3 is made up of 13 amino acids. V was shortened by 6 bases and J by 8 bases, with 14 bases between the two germline ends. Germline V lookup: CDR1 MNHEY, CDR2 SVGAGI. CDR3 sequence reads: CASSPAFRDEQFF. DNA for the CDR3: TGTGCCAGCAGCCCCGCCTTTCGTGATGAGCAGTTCTTC.

This clonotype was picked up many times. The V gene is TRBV5-4, the J gene TRBJ1-1; possible D gene TRBD1, 5 bases. Germline loops: CDR1 SGHNT, CDR2 YYREEE (reference sequence). Trimming left V 4 bases short and J 0 bases short, with 7 bases between. There are 13 residues in the CDR3. DNA for the CDR3: TGTGCCAGCAGCGGGACCGTGAACACTGAAGCTTTCTTT. Protein product: CASSGTVNTEAFF.

This clonotype was seen repeatedly, ten times or more. This chain joins TRBV19 and TRBJ2-1; the D is unclear. V was trimmed by 2 bases and J by 7 bases, leaving 6 bases between them. Germline V gene sequence: CDR1 LNHDA, CDR2 SQIVND (reference sequence). The CDR3 spans 12 residues. The CDR3 DNA follows: TGTGCCAGTAGTATATTTAGGAATGAGCAGTTCTTC. It encodes CASSIFRNEQFF.

This clonotype was counted a few times. V usage is TRBV5-1 and J usage is TRBJ2-1; D gene unclear. This CDR3 is built from 13 residues. The germline CDR1 and CDR2 sequences are SGHRS and YFSETQ. Trimming took off 0 bases at V and 4 bases at J, with 5 bases between the two ends. The CDR3 sequence is CASSLESYNEQFF. CDR3 bases: TGCGCCAGCAGCTTGGAAAGTTACAATGAGCAGTTCTTC.

Only a few counts were recorded for this clonotype. CDR3 DNA sequence: TGTGCCAGCAGCCAAGTTGGGCGGGGGCCCTACAATGAGCAGTTCTTC. Residues: CASSQVGRGPYNEQFF. The V and J genes are TRBV4-2 and TRBJ2-1; maybe TRBD2 (7 bases). This CDR3 has 16 residues. Germline CDR1 and CDR2: LGHNA and YNFKEQ. The V end was cut by 1 base, the J end by 2 bases, with 12 bases between.

This clonotype was found many times. The CDR3 loop is CAIKTTGDTEAFF. The CDR3 nucleotides are TGTGCCATCAAGACGACAGGGGACACTGAAGCTTTCTTT. The chain employs TRBV10-3 and TRBJ1-1; 8 bases map to TRBD1. J gave up 3 bases and V 7 bases, and 4 bases lay outside the gene matches. The germline V gene encodes CDR1 ENHRY and CDR2 SYGVKD. The CDR3 runs to 13 residues.